This T cell receptor (beta chain) was captured by sequencing in a study of early stage breast cancer tumors. The overall study: Most invasive tumors, about 75% of the 16, were ER+/PR+/HER2-.

The data were produced by immunoSEQ multiplex PCR, yet TCRdb's version contains in-frame clones alone and is incomplete. The data contain more than 65,000 clones, 65% to 85% of them singletons. The CDR3 runs to 14 residues. Trimming took off 4 bases at V and 5 bases at J, with 15 bases between the two ends. Germline V gives CDR1 SGHNT, CDR2 YYREEE (reference sequence). The sequencing input was blood. The clonotype was recovered from a person in their forties with breast cancer. J is TRBJ2-5 and V is TRBV5-4, with a possible D match to TRBD2 (6 bases). The CDR3 DNA reads TGTGCCAGCAGCCTCGGGACTGCCTCCGAGACCCAGTACTTC. Translating it yields CASSLGTASETQYF.